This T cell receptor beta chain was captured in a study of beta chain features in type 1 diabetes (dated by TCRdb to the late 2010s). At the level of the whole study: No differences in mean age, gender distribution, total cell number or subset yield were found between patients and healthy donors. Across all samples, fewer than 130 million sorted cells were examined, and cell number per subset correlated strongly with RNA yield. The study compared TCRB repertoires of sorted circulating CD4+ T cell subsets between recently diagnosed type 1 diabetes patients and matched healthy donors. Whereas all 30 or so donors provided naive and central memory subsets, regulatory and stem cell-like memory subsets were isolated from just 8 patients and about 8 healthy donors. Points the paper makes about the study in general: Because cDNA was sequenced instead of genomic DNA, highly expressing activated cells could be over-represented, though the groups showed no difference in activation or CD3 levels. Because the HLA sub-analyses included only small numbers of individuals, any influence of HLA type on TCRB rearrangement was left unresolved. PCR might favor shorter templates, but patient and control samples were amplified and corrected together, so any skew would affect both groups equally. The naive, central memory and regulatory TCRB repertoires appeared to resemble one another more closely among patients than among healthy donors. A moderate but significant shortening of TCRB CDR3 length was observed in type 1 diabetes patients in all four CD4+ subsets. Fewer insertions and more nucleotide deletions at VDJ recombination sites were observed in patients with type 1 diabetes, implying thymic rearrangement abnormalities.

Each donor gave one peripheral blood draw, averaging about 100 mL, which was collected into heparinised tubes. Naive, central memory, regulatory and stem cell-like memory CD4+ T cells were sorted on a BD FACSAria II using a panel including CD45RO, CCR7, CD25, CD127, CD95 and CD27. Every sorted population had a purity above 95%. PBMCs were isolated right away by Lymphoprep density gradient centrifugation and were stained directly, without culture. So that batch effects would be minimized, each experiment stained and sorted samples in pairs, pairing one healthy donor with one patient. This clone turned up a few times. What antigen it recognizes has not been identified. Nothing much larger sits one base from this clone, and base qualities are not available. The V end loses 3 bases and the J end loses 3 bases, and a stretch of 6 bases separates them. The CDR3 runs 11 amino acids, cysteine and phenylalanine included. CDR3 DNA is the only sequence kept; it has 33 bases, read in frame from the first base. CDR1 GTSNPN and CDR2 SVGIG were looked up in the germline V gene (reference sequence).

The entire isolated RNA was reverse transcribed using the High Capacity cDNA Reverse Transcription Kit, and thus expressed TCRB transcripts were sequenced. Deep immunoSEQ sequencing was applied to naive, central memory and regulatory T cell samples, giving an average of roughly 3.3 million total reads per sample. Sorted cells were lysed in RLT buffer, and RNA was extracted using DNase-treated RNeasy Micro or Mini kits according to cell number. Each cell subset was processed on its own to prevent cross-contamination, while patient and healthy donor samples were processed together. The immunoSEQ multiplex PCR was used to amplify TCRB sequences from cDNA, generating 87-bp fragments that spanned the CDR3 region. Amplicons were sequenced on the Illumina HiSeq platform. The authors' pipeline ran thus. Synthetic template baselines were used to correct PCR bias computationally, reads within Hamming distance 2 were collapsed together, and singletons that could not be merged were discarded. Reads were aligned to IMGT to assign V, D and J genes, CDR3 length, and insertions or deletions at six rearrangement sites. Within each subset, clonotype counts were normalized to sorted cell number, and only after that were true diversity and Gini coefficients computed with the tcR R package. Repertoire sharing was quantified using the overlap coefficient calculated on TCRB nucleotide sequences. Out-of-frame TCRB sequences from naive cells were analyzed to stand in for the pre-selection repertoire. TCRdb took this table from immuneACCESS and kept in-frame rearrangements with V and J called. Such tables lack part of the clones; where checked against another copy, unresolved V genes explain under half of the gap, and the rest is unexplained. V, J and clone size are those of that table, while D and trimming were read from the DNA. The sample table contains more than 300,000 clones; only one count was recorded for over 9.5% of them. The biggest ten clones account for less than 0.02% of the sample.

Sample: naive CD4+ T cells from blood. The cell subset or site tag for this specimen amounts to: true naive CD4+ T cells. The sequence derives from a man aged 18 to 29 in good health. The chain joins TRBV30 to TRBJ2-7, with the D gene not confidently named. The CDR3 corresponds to CAWSDNYEQYF. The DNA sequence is TGTGCCTGGAGCGACAACTACGAGCAGTACTTC. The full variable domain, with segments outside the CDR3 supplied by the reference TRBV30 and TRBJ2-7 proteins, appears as SQTIHQWPATLVQPVGSPLSLECTVEGTSNPNLYWYRQAAGRGLQLLFYSVGIGQISSEVPQNLSASRPQDRQFILSSKKLLLSDSGFYLCAWSDNYEQYFGPGTRLTVT.